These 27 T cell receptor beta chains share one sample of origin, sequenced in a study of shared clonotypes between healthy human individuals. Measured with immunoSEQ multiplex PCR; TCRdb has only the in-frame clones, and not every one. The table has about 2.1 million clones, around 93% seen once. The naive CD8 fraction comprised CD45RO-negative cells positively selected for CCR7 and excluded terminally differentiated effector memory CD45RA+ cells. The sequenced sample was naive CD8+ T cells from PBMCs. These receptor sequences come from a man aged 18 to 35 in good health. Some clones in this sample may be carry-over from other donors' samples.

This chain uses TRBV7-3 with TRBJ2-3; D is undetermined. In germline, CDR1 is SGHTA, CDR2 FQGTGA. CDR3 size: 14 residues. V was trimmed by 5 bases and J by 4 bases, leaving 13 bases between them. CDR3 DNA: TGTGCCAGCAGCCCCACGGTTGGAGCAGATACGCAGTATTTT. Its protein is CASSPTVGADTQYF.

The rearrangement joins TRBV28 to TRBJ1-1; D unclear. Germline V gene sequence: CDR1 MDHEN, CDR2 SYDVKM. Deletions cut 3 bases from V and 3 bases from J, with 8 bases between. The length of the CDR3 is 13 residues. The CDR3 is CASSFKDYTEAFF. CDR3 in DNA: TGTGCCAGCAGTTTTAAGGACTACACTGAAGCTTTCTTT.

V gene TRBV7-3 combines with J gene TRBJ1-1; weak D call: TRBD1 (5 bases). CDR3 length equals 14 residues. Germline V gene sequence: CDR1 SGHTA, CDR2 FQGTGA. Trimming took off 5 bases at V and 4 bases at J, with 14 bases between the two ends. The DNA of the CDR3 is TGTGCCAGCAGCCCCTATAGTGGGGGCACTGAAGCTTTCTTT. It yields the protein CASSPYSGGTEAFF.

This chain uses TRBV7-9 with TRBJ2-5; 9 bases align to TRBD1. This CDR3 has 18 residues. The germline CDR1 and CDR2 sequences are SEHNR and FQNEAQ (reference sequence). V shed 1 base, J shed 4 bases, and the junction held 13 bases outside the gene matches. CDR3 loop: CASSLVYVGQGRGETQYF. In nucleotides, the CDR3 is TGTGCCAGCAGCTTAGTTTATGTGGGACAGGGTAGAGGAGAGACCCAGTACTTC.

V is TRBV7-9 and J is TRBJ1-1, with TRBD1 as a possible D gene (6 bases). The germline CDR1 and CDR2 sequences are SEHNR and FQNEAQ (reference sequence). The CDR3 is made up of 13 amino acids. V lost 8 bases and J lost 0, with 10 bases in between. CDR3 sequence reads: CASFTGLNTEAFF. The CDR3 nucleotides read TGTGCCAGCTTTACAGGGTTGAACACTGAAGCTTTCTTT.

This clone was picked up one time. The CDR3 sequence: CASSYFGANQPQHF. CDR3 sequence (DNA): TGTGCCAGCAGCTACTTCGGGGCCAATCAGCCCCAGCATTTT. The chain recombines TRBV11-2 with TRBJ1-5; D possibly corresponds to TRBD1 (5 bases). This CDR3 has 14 residues. Germline V gene sequence: CDR1 SGHAT, CDR2 FQNNGV. Trimming shortened V by 4 bases and J by 3 bases, and 10 bases separated the two germline ends.

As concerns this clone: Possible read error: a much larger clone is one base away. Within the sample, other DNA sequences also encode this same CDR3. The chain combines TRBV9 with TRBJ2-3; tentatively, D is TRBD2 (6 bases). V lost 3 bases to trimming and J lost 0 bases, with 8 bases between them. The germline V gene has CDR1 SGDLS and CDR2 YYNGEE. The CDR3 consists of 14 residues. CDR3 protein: CASSASGSTDTQYF. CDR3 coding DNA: TGTGCCAGCAGCGCCAGCGGGAGCACAGATACGCAGTATTTT.

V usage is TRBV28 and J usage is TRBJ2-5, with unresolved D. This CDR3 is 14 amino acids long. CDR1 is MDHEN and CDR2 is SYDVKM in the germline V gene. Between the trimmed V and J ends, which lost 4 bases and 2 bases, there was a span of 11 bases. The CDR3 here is CASSSWTEQETQYF. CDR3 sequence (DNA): TGTGCCAGCAGTTCCTGGACGGAACAAGAGACCCAGTACTTC.

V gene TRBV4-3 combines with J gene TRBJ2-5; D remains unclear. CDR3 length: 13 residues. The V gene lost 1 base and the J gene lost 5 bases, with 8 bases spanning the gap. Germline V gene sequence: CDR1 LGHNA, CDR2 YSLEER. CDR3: CASSQALKETQYF. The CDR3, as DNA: TGCGCCAGCAGCCAAGCCCTTAAGGAGACCCAGTACTTC.

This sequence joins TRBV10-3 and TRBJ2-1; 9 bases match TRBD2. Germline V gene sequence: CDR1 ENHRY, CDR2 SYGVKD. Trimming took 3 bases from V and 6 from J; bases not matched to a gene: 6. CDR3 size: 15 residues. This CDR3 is CAISEAGGGANEQFF. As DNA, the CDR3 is TGTGCCATCAGTGAAGCGGGAGGAGGGGCCAATGAGCAGTTCTTC.

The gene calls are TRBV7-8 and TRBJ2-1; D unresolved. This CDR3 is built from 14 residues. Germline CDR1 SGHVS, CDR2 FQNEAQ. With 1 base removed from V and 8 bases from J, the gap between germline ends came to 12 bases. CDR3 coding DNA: TGTGCCAGCAGCTTAGTTTGGGTGATCGATGAGCAGTTCTTC. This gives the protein CASSLVWVIDEQFF. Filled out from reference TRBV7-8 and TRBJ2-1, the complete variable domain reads GAGVSQSPRYKVAKRGQDVALRCDPISGHVSLFWYQQALGQGPEFLTYFQNEAQLDKSGLPSDRFFAERPEGSVSTLKIQRTQQEDSAVYLCASSLVWVIDEQFFGPGTRLTVL.

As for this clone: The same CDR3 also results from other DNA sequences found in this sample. CDR3 sequence: CASSASGLYNEQFF. The CDR3 DNA is TGTGCCAGCAGCGCTAGCGGACTTTACAATGAGCAGTTCTTC. This rearrangement joins TRBV9 to TRBJ2-1; TRBD2 matches 7 bases. This CDR3 contains 14 residues. V gave up 3 bases and J gave up 4 bases; unmatched junction bases: 4. Germline CDR1 SGDLS, CDR2 YYNGEE.

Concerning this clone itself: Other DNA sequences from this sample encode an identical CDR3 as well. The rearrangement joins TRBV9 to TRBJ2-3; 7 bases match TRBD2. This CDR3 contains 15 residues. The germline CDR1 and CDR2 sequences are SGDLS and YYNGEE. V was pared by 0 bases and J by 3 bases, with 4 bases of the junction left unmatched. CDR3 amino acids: CASSVGGGRTDTQYF. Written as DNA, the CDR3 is TGTGCCAGCAGCGTAGGGGGAGGGAGGACAGATACGCAGTATTTT.

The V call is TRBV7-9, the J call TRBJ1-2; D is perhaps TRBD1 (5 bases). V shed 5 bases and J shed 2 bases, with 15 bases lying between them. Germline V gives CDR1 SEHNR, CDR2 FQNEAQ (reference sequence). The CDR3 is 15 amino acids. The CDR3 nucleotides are TGTGCCAGCAGCGCGACAGAGATCCACAACTATGGCTACACCTTC. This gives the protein CASSATEIHNYGYTF.

The CDR3 spells CASSLYTGELFF. The DNA for the CDR3 is TGTGCCAGCAGTTTGTACACCGGGGAGCTGTTTTTT. V and J are TRBV6-5 and TRBJ2-2; D is undetermined. Between the trimmed V and J ends, which lost 4 bases and 3 bases, there was a span of 3 bases. The CDR3 has 12 amino acids. CDR1 is MNHEY, CDR2 SVGAGI, per germline.

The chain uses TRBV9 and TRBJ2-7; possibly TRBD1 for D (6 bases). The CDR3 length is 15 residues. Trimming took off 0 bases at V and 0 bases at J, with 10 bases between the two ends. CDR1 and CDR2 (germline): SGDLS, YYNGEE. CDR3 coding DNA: TGTGCCAGCAGCGTAGGGGACAACCTCTCCTACGAGCAGTACTTC. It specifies CASSVGDNLSYEQYF.

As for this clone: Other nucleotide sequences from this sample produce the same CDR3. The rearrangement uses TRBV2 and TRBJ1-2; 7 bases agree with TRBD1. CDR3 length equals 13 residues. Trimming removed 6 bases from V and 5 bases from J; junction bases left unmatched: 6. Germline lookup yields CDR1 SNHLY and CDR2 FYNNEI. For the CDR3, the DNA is TGTGCCAGCAGCGCGGGGACAGCTTATGGCTACACCTTC. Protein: CASSAGTAYGYTF.

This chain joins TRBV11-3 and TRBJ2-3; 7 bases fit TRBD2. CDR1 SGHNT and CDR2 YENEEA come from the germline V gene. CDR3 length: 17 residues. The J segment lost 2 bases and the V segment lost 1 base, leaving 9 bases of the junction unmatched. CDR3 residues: CASSLAIGREDTDTQYF. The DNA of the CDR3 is TGTGCCAGCAGCTTAGCTATTGGTCGGGAGGACACAGATACGCAGTATTTT.

CDR3 DNA sequence: TGTGCCAGCAGCGCGGACAGGGTCTACAATGAGCAGTTCTTC. Translated: CASSADRVYNEQFF. This chain uses TRBV9 with TRBJ2-1; 8 nucleotides agree with TRBD1. Losses at the gene ends were 3 bases for V and 3 bases for J; bases not matched to a gene: 2. The germline V gene has CDR1 SGDLS and CDR2 YYNGEE. CDR3 length: 14 residues.

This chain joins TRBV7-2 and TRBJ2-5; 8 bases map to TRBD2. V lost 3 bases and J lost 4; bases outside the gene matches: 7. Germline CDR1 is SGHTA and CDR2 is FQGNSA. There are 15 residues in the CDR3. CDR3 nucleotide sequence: TGTGCCAGCAGCTTGGAAGCGGGAGTTGGAGAGACCCAGTACTTC. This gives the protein CASSLEAGVGETQYF.

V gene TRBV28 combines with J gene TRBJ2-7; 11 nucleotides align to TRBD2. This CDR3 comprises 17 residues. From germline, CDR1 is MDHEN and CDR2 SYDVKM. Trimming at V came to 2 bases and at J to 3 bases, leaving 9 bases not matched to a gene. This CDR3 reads CASSLGPLAGGDYEQYF. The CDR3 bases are TGTGCCAGCAGTTTAGGGCCTCTAGCGGGAGGAGACTACGAGCAGTACTTC.

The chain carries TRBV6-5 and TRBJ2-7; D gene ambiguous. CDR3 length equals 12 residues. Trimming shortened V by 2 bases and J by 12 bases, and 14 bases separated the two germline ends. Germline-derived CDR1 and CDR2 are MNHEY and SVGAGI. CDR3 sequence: CASSYPDERTYF. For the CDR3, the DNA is TGTGCCAGCAGTTACCCTGACGAGAGAACGTACTTC.

The CDR3 spells CASRGRLASTLGEQYF. The DNA for the CDR3 is TGTGCCAGCAGGGGTCGGCTAGCCTCAACCTTGGGGGAGCAGTACTTC. This chain links TRBV27 with TRBJ2-7; TRBD2 is a possible D gene (5 bases). Germline lookup yields CDR1 MNHEY and CDR2 SMNVEV (reference sequence). The CDR3 length is 16 residues. The ends were cut back, 6 bases at V and 7 bases at J, with 25 bases in the middle.

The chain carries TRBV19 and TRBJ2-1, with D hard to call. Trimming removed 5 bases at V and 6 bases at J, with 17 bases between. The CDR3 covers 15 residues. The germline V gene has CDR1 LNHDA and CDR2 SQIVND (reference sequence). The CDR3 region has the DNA TGTGCCAGTAGTCGAGCTGTGCTAACGGGCAATGAGCAGTTCTTC. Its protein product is CASSRAVLTGNEQFF.

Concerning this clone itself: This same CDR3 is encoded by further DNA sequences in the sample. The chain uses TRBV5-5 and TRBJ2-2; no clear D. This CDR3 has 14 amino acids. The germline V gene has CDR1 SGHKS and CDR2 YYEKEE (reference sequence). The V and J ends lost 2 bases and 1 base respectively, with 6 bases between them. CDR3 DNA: TGTGCCAGCAGCTTAGGTAAGAACACCGGGGAGCTGTTTTTT. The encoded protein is CASSLGKNTGELFF.

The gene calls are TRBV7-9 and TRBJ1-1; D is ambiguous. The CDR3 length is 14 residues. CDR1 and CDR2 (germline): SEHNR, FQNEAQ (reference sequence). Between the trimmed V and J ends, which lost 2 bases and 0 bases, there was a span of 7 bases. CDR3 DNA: TGTGCCAGCAGCTTAATGACGGTGAACACTGAAGCTTTCTTT. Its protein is CASSLMTVNTEAFF. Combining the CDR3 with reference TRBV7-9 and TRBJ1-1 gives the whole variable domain DTGVSQNPRHKITKRGQNVTFRCDPISEHNRLYWYRQTLGQGPEFLTYFQNEAQLEKSRLLSDRFSAERPKGSFSTLEIQRTEQGDSAMYLCASSLMTVNTEAFFGQGTRLTVV.

In nucleotides, the CDR3 is TGTGCCAGCAGTCCCGGGACGGAGTCAGAGACCCAGTACTTC. Encoded protein: CASSPGTESETQYF. V is TRBV27 and J is TRBJ2-5, with D perhaps matching TRBD1 or TRBD2 (5 bases each). The CDR3 spans 14 residues. Germline V lookup: CDR1 MNHEY, CDR2 SMNVEV (reference sequence). V was trimmed by 5 bases and J by 4 bases, leaving 14 bases between them.